Listed here is a single T cell receptor (beta chain). This clone was observed a handful of times. The clone's antigen remains unknown. Qualities for individual bases were not recorded, and no much larger clone is one base off. Each donor gave one peripheral blood draw, approximately 0.11 L on average, collected into heparinised tubes. A BD FACSAria II and a panel including CD45RO, CCR7, CD25, CD127, CD95 and CD27 were used to sort naive, central memory, regulatory and stem cell-like memory CD4+ T cells. Purity was above 95% for every sorted population. Right away, PBMCs were isolated by Lymphoprep density gradient centrifugation and were stained directly, with no culture step. So that batch effects would be minimized, each experiment stained and sorted samples in pairs, pairing one healthy donor with one patient. The data derive from a study of beta chain features in type 1 diabetes (dated by TCRdb to 2017 to 2018). With regard to the full study: No differences in mean age, gender distribution, total cell number or subset yield were found between patients and healthy donors. A total of 107,917,701 sorted cells were examined across all samples, and RNA yield correlated strongly with the number of cells per subset. The study compared the TCRB repertoires of sorted circulating CD4+ T cell subsets in recently diagnosed type 1 diabetes patients with those in matched healthy donors. Naive and central memory subsets were obtained from all 30 or so donors, but regulatory and stem cell-like memory subsets were isolated from only 8 patients and roughly 8 healthy donors. Points the paper makes about the study in general: Because cDNA was sequenced instead of genomic DNA, activated cells with high expression could be over-represented, although the groups did not differ in activation or CD3 levels. Naive, central memory and regulatory TCRB repertoires appeared more similar among patients than among healthy donors. Because the HLA sub-analyses included only small numbers of individuals, any influence of HLA type on TCRB rearrangement was left unresolved. A moderate but significant shortening of TCRB CDR3 length was observed in type 1 diabetes patients in all four CD4+ subsets. Shorter templates might be favored by PCR, yet because patient and control samples were amplified and corrected together, any such skew would affect both groups equally. At VDJ recombination sites, patients with type 1 diabetes made fewer insertions and deleted more nucleotides, a pattern implying thymic rearrangement abnormalities.

All of the isolated RNA was reverse transcribed with the High Capacity cDNA Reverse Transcription Kit, so expressed TCRB transcripts were sequenced. Deep immunoSEQ sequencing was applied to naive, central memory and regulatory T cell samples, giving an average of about 3.8 million total reads per sample. Sorted cells were lysed in RLT buffer, and RNA was extracted using DNase-treated RNeasy Micro or Mini kits according to cell number. To prevent cross-contamination, every cell subset was processed on its own, while patient and healthy donor samples were processed together. The immunoSEQ multiplex PCR was used to amplify TCRB sequences from cDNA, yielding 87-bp fragments that span the CDR3 region. Amplicons were sequenced on the Illumina HiSeq platform. The source study handled its data this way. Synthetic template baselines were used to correct PCR bias computationally, reads within Hamming distance 2 were collapsed together, and singletons that could not be merged were discarded. By aligning reads against IMGT, V, D and J genes, CDR3 length, and insertions or deletions at six rearrangement sites were assigned. Clonotype counts were normalized to sorted cell number within each subset before computing true diversity and Gini coefficients with the tcR R package. Repertoire sharing was quantified using the overlap coefficient calculated on TCRB nucleotide sequences. This immuneACCESS table, as held by TCRdb, lists in-frame sequences with V and J called but not all clones. Of the missing ones, under half trace to an unresolved V gene in checked studies; the others have no known cause. That table gives V, J and clone size, and the DNA gave D and trimming. The sample table shows 300,000 to 400,000 clones, and about a tenth are seen once. 0.9% to 1.1% of the sample lies in the top ten.

Sequencing was done on a sample of central memory CD4+ T cells from blood. This receptor was identified in a man aged 25 to 40 with type 1 diabetes.

The DNA sequence follows: TGTGCCAGCATGAGTACGCTAGGACAGATTTCGAACACTGAAGCTTTCTTT. This codes for CASMSTLGQISNTEAFF. The V gene is TRBV27 and the J gene is TRBJ1-1; the D gene is possibly TRBD1, with 6 bases matching. CDR1 and CDR2 were assigned from the germline V gene (reference sequence) as MNHEY and SMNVEV. V loses 7 bases, J loses 1 base, and the germline ends lie 22 bases apart. CDR3 length: 17 amino acids, cysteine to phenylalanine. Only the CDR3 portion is preserved as DNA: 51 bases, with reading frame beginning at the first base.